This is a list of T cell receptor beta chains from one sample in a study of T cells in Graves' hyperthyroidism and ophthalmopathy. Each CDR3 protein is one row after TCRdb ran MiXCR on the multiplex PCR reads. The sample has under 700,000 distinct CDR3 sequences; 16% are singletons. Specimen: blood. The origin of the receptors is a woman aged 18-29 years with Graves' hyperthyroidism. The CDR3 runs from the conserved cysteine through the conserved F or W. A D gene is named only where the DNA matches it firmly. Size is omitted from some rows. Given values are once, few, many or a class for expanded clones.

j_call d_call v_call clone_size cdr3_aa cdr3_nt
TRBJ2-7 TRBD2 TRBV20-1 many CSARDRERGSYEQYF TGCAGTGCTAGAGATCGGGAGCGGGGCTCCTACGAGCAGTACTTC
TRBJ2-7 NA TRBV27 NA CASSFRRQDEQYF TGTGCCAGCAGTTTCCGGCGACAGGACGAGCAGTACTTC
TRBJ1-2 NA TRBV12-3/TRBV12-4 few CASSLHNYGYTF TGTGCCAGCAGTTTACATAACTATGGCTACACCTTC
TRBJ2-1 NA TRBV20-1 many CSARMRLVINEQFF TGCAGTGCTAGAATGCGACTAGTTATTAATGAGCAGTTCTTC
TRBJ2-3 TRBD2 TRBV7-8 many CASSLSGGAPDTQYF TGTGCCAGCAGCTTATCGGGGGGGGCCCCAGATACGCAGTATTTT
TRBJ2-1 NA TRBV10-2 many CASSESSPYNEQFF TGCGCCAGCAGTGAGTCTAGCCCTTACAATGAGCAGTTCTTC
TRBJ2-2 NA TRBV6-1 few CASIKKVWDNSGELFF TGTGCCAGCATCAAAAAGGTCTGGGATAATTCCGGGGAGCTGTTTTTT
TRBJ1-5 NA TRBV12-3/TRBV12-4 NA CASQPHGGTGQPQHF TGTGCCAGCCAACCCCACGGGGGCACGGGTCAGCCCCAGCATTTT
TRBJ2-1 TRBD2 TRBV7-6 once CASSQVRLAGGYEQFF TGTGCCAGCAGCCAAGTCCGCCTAGCGGGAGGATATGAGCAGTTCTTC
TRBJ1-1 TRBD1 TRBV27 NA CASSPRTGGAFF TGTGCCAGCAGTCCCCGGACAGGGGGAGCTTTCTTT
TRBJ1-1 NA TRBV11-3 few CASSPRPSNTEAFF TGTGCCAGCAGCCCACGGCCCTCGAACACTGAAGCTTTCTTT
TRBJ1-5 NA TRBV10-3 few CAISDRPGNQPQHF TGTGCCATCAGTGATCGGCCGGGCAATCAGCCCCAGCATTTT
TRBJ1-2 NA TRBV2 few CASRETDRGGYTF TGTGCCAGCAGAGAGACAGATAGGGGGGGCTACACCTTC
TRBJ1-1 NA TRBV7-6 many CASSLVIGRENTEAFF TGTGCCAGCAGCTTAGTTATAGGCCGAGAGAACACTGAAGCTTTCTTT
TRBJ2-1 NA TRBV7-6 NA CASSLASSASSYNEQFF TGTGCCAGCAGCTTAGCTTCGAGCGCGAGCTCCTACAATGAGCAGTTCTTC
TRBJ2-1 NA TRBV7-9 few CASSRAGDNYNEQFF TGTGCCAGCAGCCGGGCAGGGGATAACTACAATGAGCAGTTCTTC
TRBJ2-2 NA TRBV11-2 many CASSLAYTGKLFF TGTGCCAGCAGCTTAGCTTACACCGGGAAGCTGTTTTTT
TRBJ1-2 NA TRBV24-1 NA CATSDPNLCGYTF TGTGCCACCAGTGACCCGAATCTCTGTGGCTACACCTTC
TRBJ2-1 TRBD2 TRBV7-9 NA CASTLIGRGGTSGENEQFF TGTGCCAGCACCCTTATTGGACGAGGAGGGACTAGCGGGGAAAATGAGCAGTTCTTC
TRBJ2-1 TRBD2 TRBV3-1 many CASSLSGGYSYNEQFF TGTGCCAGCAGCCTTAGCGGGGGGTACTCCTACAATGAGCAGTTCTTC
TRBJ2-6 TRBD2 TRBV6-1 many CATGGAPSGANVLTF TGTGCCACGGGGGGGGCGCCGTCTGGGGCCAACGTCCTGACTTTC
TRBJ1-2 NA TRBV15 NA CATSRGSTYLRGYTF TGTGCCACCAGCAGAGGATCCACCTACCTAAGAGGCTACACCTTC
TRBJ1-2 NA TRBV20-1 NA CSARNNYGYTF TGCAGTGCTAGGAATAACTATGGCTACACCTTC
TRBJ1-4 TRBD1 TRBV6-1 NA CASRRDRELEKLFF TGTGCCAGCAGAAGGGACAGGGAGTTGGAAAAACTGTTTTTT
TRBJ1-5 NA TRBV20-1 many CSASGGYGNQPQHF TGCAGTGCTAGTGGGGGATATGGCAATCAGCCCCAGCATTTT
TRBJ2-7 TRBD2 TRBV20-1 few CSAFSGTYEQYF TGCAGTGCTTTCAGCGGGACCTACGAGCAGTACTTC
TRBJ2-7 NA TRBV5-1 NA CASSKLGAPSSYEQYF TGCGCCAGCAGCAAGTTAGGTGCCCCAAGCTCCTACGAGCAGTACTTC
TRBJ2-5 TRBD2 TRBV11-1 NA CASSLSGTIQETQYF TGTGCCAGCAGCTTATCCGGGACTATCCAAGAGACCCAGTACTTC
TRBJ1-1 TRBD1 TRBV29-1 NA CSVGFRQGLNTEAFF TGCAGCGTTGGGTTTAGACAGGGCCTGAACACTGAAGCTTTCTTT
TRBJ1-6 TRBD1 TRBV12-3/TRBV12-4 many CASSGQGLVSPLHF TGTGCCAGCAGCGGACAGGGCTTGGTATCACCCCTCCACTTT
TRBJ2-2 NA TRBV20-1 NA CSASTLSNTGELFF TGCAGTGCTAGTACATTATCGAACACCGGGGAGCTGTTTTTT
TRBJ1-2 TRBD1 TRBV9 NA CASSGRDRGQPNYGYTF TGTGCCAGCAGCGGCCGGGACAGGGGCCAACCTAACTATGGCTACACCTTC
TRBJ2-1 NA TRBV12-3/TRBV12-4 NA CASSADRHNEQFF TGTGCCAGCAGTGCCGACAGGCACAATGAGCAGTTCTTC
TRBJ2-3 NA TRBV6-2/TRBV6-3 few CASRVTVGDRRGYDTQYF TGTGCCAGCAGAGTTACGGTGGGGGACCGCCGAGGTTATGATACGCAGTATTTT
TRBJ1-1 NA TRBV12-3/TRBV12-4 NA CASSLKIGSGGTEAFF TGTGCCAGCAGTTTAAAAATTGGGTCTGGCGGGACAGAAGCTTTCTTT
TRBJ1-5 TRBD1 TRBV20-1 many CSARDRGSNQPQHF TGCAGTGCTAGGGACAGGGGGAGCAATCAGCCCCAGCATTTT
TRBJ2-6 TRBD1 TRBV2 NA CASTTDRAGANVLTF TGTGCCAGCACTACTGACAGGGCTGGGGCCAACGTCCTGACTTTC
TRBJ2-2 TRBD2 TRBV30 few CAWTRTSLSGELFF TGTGCCTGGACTCGGACTAGCTTGTCGGGGGAGCTGTTTTTT
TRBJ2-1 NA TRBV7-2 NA CASSGRGGSYNEQFF TGTGCCAGCAGTGGGAGGGGGGGCTCCTACAATGAGCAGTTCTTC
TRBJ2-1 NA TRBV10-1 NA CASSETGSSYNEQFF TGCGCCAGCAGTGAGACAGGCTCCTCCTACAATGAGCAGTTCTTC
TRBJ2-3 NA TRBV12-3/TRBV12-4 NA CASRRFHRDISTDTQYF TGTGCCAGCAGACGCTTCCACCGGGACATTAGCACAGATACGCAGTATTTT
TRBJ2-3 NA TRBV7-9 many CASSLPTPTGTDTQYF TGTGCCAGCAGCTTACCGACACCAACCGGCACAGATACGCAGTATTTT
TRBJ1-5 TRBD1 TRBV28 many CASSPQGANQPQHF TGTGCCAGCAGTCCACAGGGGGCCAATCAGCCCCAGCATTTT
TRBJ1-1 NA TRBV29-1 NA CSAENTEAFF TGCAGCGCAGAGAACACTGAAGCTTTCTTT